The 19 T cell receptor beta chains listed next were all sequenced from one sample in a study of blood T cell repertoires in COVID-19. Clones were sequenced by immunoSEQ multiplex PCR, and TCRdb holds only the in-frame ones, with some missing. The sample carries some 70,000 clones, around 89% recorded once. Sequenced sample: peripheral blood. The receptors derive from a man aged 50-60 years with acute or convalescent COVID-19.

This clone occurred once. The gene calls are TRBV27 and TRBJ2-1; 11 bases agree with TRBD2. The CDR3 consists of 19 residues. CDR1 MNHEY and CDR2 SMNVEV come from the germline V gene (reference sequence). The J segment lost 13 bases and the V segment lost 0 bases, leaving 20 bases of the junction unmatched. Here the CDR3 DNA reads TGTGCCAGCAGTTTATCTCTCGGGGTTCTAGCGGGGGGTCTTGGTGGCCAGTTCTTC. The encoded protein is CASSLSLGVLAGGLGGQFF.

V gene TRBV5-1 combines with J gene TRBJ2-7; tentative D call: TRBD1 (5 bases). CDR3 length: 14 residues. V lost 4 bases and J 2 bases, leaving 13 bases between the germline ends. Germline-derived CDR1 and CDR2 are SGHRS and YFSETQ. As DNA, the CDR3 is TGCGCCAGCAGCCTAGGACACGAACCCTACGAGCAGTACGTC. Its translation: CASSLGHEPYEQYV.

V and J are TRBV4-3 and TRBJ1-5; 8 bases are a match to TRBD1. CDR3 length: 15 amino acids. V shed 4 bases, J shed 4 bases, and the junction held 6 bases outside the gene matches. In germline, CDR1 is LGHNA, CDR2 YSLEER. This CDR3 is CASSRGQGRNQPQHF. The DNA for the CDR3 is TGCGCCAGCAGCCGCGGACAGGGTAGAAATCAGCCCCAGCATTTT.

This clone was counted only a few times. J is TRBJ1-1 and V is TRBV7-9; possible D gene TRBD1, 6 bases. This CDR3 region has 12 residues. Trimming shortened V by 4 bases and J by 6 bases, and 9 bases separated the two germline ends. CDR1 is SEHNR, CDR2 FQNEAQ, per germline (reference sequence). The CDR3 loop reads CASSSQGPEAFF. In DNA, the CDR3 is TGTGCCAGCAGCTCCCAGGGGCCTGAAGCTTTCTTT.

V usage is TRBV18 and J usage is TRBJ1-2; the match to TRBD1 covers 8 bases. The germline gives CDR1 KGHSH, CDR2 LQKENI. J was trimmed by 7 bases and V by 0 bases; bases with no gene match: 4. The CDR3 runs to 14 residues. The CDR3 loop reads CASSPPGQVVGYTF. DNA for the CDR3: TGTGCCAGCTCACCACCGGGACAGGTAGTTGGCTACACCTTC.

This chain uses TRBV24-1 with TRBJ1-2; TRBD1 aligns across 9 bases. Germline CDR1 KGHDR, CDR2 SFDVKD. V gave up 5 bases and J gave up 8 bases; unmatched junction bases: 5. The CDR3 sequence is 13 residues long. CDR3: CATSGTGEGGYTF. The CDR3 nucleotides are TGTGCCACCAGTGGGACAGGGGAAGGGGGCTACACCTTC.

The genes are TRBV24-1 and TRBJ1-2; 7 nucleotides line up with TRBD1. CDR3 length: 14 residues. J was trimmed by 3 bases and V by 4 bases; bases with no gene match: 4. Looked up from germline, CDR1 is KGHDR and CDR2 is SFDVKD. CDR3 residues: CATSDGQADYGYTF. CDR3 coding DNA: TGTGCCACCAGTGACGGACAGGCCGACTATGGCTACACCTTC.

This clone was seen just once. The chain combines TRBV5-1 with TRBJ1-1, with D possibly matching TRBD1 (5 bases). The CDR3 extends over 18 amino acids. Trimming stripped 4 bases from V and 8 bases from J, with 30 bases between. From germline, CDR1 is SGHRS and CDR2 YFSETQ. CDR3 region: CASSGQGLGQFSLGEAFF. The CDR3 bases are TGCGCCAGCAGCGGGCAGGGATTGGGGCAGTTCTCCCTTGGCGAAGCTTTCTTT.

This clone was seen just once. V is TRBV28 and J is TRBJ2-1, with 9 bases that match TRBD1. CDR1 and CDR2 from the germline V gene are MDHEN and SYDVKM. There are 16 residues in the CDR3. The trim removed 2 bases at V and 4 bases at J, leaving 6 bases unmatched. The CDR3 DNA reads TGTGCCAGCAGTTTAGTTGGGACAGGGTATTACAATGAGCAGTTCTTC. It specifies CASSLVGTGYYNEQFF.

As DNA, the CDR3 is TGTGCCAGCAGCTCGGGACTAGCGGGAGGGAGCGATGAGCAGTTCTTC. The encoded protein is CASSSGLAGGSDEQFF. This sequence joins TRBV7-6 and TRBJ2-1, with 16 bases fitting TRBD2. The CDR3 runs 16 residues. V shed 4 bases and J 8 bases; nucleotides not matched to a gene: 5. Germline CDR1 reads SGHVS; CDR2 reads FNYEAQ.

CDR3 in amino acids: CASRDRLNTEAFF. CDR3 coding DNA: TGTGCCAGCAGGGACAGACTGAACACTGAAGCTTTCTTT. V usage is TRBV28 and J usage is TRBJ1-1; D possibly corresponds to TRBD1 (6 bases). The CDR3 spans 13 residues. The germline V gene encodes CDR1 MDHEN and CDR2 SYDVKM. Trimming took 6 bases from V and 0 from J, leaving 8 bases between them.

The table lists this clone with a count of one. The CDR3 is CASSLAGGTFSYNEQFF. The CDR3 nucleotides are TGTGCCAGCAGCTTAGCGGGGGGGACGTTCTCCTACAATGAGCAGTTCTTC. This rearrangement joins TRBV11-2 to TRBJ2-1; 8 bases are shared with TRBD2. The CDR3 has 17 residues. Trimming removed 1 base from V and 0 bases from J; junction bases left unmatched: 5. Germline values: CDR1 SGHAT, CDR2 FQNNGV.

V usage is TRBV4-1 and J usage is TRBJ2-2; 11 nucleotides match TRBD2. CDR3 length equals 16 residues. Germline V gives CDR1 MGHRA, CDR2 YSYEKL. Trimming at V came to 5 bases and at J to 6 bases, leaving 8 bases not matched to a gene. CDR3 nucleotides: TGCGCCAGCAGCTATAGCGGGAGGGTGCGGTCCGGGGAGCTGTTTTTT. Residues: CASSYSGRVRSGELFF.

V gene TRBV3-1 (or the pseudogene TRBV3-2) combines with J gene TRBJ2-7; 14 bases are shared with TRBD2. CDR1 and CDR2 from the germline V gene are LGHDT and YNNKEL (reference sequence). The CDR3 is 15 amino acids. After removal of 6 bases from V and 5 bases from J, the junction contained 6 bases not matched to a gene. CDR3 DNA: TGTGCCAGCAGTGCCGGGACTAGCGGGAGCGACGAGCAGTACTTC. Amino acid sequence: CASSAGTSGSDEQYF.

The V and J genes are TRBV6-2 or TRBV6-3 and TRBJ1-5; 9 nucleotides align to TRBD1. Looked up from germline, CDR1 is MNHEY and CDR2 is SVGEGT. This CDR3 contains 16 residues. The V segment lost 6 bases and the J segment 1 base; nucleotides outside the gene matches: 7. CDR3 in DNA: TGTGCCAGCAGCGCCTCCGGGACAGGGAGCAATCAGCCCCAGCATTTT. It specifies CASSASGTGSNQPQHF.

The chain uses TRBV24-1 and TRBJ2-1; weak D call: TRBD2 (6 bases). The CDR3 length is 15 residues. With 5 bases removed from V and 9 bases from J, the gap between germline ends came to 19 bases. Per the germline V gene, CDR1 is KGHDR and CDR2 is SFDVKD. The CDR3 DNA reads TGTGCCACCAGTGGAACCGGGACTCAAGTGGGTGAGCAGTTCTTC. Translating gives CATSGTGTQVGEQFF.

The CDR3 spells CASSLSRESPYEQYF. The CDR3 nucleotides read TGTGCCAGCAGTTTAAGTCGGGAGTCGCCCTACGAGCAGTACTTC. V and J are TRBV7-9 and TRBJ2-7, with a possible D match to TRBD2 (6 bases). CDR1 and CDR2 (germline): SEHNR, FQNEAQ (reference sequence). V was clipped by 6 bases and J by 2 bases, with 17 bases between them. CDR3 size: 15 residues.

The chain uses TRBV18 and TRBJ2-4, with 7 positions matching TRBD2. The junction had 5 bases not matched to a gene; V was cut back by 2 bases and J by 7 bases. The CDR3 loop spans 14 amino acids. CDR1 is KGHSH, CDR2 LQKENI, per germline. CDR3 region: CASSPREGTNIQYF. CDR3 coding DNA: TGTGCCAGCTCACCAAGGGAGGGCACGAACATTCAGTACTTC.

The CDR3 loop is CASRDQGLATQYF. The CDR3 nucleotides are TGTGCCAGCAGGGACCAAGGACTAGCTACGCAGTATTTT. The genes are TRBV6-6 and TRBJ2-3; 8 positions agree with TRBD2. The V and J ends lost 6 bases and 8 bases, in that order; junction bases with no gene match: 7. Germline CDR1 and CDR2: MNHNY and SVGAGI (reference sequence). CDR3 length: 13 residues.